The TCR beta chain under discussion was sequenced for a study of regulatory T cells in long-lasting Graves disease. Study-level points and caveats: Persistent Graves' patients showed reduced TCR diversity versus newly diagnosed patients. The analysis examined peripheral blood only and excluded thyroid tissue.

Assembly of TCR beta libraries relied on iRepertoire HTBI primers together with Arm-PCR of CDR3 regions. TCRdb re-called the multiplex PCR reads through MiXCR, storing one row per CDR3 protein. The sample includes roughly 520,000 distinct CDR3 sequences, 12% seen only once; the top ten take approximately 9%. Stated time point: newly diagnosed GD, antithyroid drugs for less than 3 months. From PBMCs, RNA was extracted and then used to make the TCR library. As regards this clonotype: What it binds is not known.

The data were also submitted as part of a second study, on T cells in Graves' hyperthyroidism and ophthalmopathy. That work states: The primer set for the first-round RT-PCR of the TCR CDR3 was HTBI.

The receptor was isolated from a woman aged 25 to 39 with Graves disease. Specimen: peripheral blood mononuclear cells (PBMCs), collected at new diagnosis, from a patient treated with antithyroid drugs.

This chain's CDR3 is CASSTGGAGANVLTF. DNA for the CDR3: TGTGCCAGCAGCACAGGGGGCGCTGGGGCCAACGTCCTGACTTTC. The J gene is TRBJ2-6, the V gene TRBV5-4; 9 positions agree with TRBD1. The J segment lost 2 bases and the V segment lost 4 bases, leaving 1 base of the junction unmatched. Germline-derived CDR1 and CDR2 are SGHNT and YYREEE (reference sequence). This CDR3 comprises 15 residues.